These 18 T cell receptor beta chains share one sample of origin, sequenced in a study of OX40 agonist ivuxolimab in advanced cancers. TCRdb's table, derived via immunoSEQ multiplex PCR, lists solely in-frame clones and lacks some. The data hold 65,000 to 85,000 clones, with around 93% observed a single time. Material: CD4+ or CD8+ T cells sorted from blood, obtained in a trial of the OX40 agonist ivuxolimab. The receptors here all came from an adult with an advanced solid tumor such as melanoma, head and neck, liver or kidney cancer.

J is TRBJ1-4 and V is TRBV7-9, with a weak D call TRBD1 (6 bases). The CDR3 contains 16 residues. Germline lookup yields CDR1 SEHNR and CDR2 FQNEAQ (reference sequence). V was pared by 5 bases and J by 5 bases, with 18 bases between. CDR3 sequence (DNA): TGTGCCAGCAGCACCGGAACAGGGATAGGGAATGAAAAACTGTTTTTT. Translation gives CASSTGTGIGNEKLFF.

This chain connects TRBV29-1 to TRBJ2-1; D is ambiguous. CDR1 is SQVTM, CDR2 ANQGSEA, per germline. V was clipped by 3 bases and J by 4 bases, with 10 bases between them. This CDR3 contains 13 residues. CDR3 nucleotides: TGCAGCGTTGACGTGACATCTTACAATGAGCAGTTCTTC. Protein product: CSVDVTSYNEQFF.

The rearrangement uses TRBV19 and TRBJ2-7; D is unresolved. The CDR3 has 13 residues. Germline CDR1 and CDR2: LNHDA and SQIVND (reference sequence). The V and J ends lost 5 bases and 3 bases respectively, with 11 bases between them. In DNA, the CDR3 is TGTGCCAGTAGTCCCGCGGTGCTCTACGAGCAGTACTTC. As protein: CASSPAVLYEQYF.

In its sample, this clone was seen once. The V gene is TRBV25-1, the J gene TRBJ2-7; TRBD1 aligns across 7 bases. Germline assignment: CDR1 MGHDK and CDR2 SYGVNS. V lost 0 bases to trimming and J lost 6 bases; unmatched junction nucleotides: 8. The CDR3 sequence is 15 residues long. CDR3 region: CASSEYYGRGSEQYF. The CDR3, as DNA: TGTGCCAGCAGTGAATATTATGGCAGGGGGAGCGAGCAGTACTTC.

V and J are TRBV2 and TRBJ2-3; possibly TRBD2 for D (6 bases). Germline CDR1 is SNHLY and CDR2 is FYNNEI. This CDR3 is 14 amino acids long. V was shortened by 2 bases and J by 5 bases, with 11 bases between the two germline ends. The CDR3 region is CASSEFPGEDTQYF. In DNA form, the CDR3 reads TGTGCCAGCAGTGAATTTCCGGGGGAAGATACGCAGTATTTT.

The CDR3 spells CASSHRVNGKETQYF. In nucleotides, the CDR3 is TGCGCCAGCAGCCATAGGGTAAACGGGAAAGAGACCCAGTACTTC. The V call is TRBV4-1, the J call TRBJ2-5, with a tentative D call TRBD2 (5 bases). V was shortened by 3 bases and J by 3 bases, with 14 bases between the two germline ends. CDR3 length: 15 amino acids. Germline V gene sequence: CDR1 MGHRA, CDR2 YSYEKL.

This clone came up once. CDR3 coding DNA: TGTGCCAGCAGTTTTAGGGGGAACACCGGGGAGCTGTTTTTT. Protein sequence: CASSFRGNTGELFF. This chain uses TRBV27 with TRBJ2-2, with a possible D match to TRBD1 (5 bases). The V end lost 3 bases, the J end lost 1 base, and 6 bases lay between the germline ends. The germline V gene encodes CDR1 MNHEY and CDR2 SMNVEV (reference sequence). The CDR3 loop spans 14 amino acids.

This clone occurred once. The gene calls are TRBV5-4 and TRBJ2-3; a weak D match, TRBD1 (6 bases). The CDR3 runs 19 residues. Germline values: CDR1 SGHNT, CDR2 YYREEE (reference sequence). V lost 0 bases and J 3 bases, leaving 23 bases between the germline ends. CDR3 residues: CASSLERDISPWGTDTQYF. CDR3 DNA: TGTGCCAGCAGCTTGGAGAGGGACATCTCCCCTTGGGGGACAGATACGCAGTATTTT. Full variable domain (missing parts from reference TRBV5-4 and TRBJ2-3): ETGVTQSPTHLIKTRGQQVTLRCSSQSGHNTVSWYQQALGQGPQFIFQYYREEENGRGNFPPRFSGLQFPNYSSELNVNALELDDSALYLCASSLERDISPWGTDTQYFGPGTRLTVL.

The V call is TRBV11-2, the J call TRBJ2-7; 7 positions match TRBD2. J lost 0 bases, V lost 6 bases, and 5 bases had no gene match. This CDR3 has 14 amino acids. Germline-derived CDR1 and CDR2 are SGHAT and FQNNGV. CDR3 protein: CASSAWGGSYEQYF. The CDR3 bases are TGTGCCAGCAGTGCCTGGGGGGGCTCCTACGAGCAGTACTTC.

The V and J genes are TRBV27 and TRBJ2-1, with 9 bases lining up with TRBD2. The length of the CDR3 is 14 residues. V lost 5 bases to trimming and J lost 6 bases; unmatched junction nucleotides: 5. In germline, CDR1 is MNHEY, CDR2 SMNVEV (reference sequence). CDR3 protein: CASSDAGGINEQFF. The CDR3, as DNA: TGTGCCAGCAGTGATGCGGGAGGGATCAATGAGCAGTTCTTC.

This clone was recorded once. The chain joins TRBV7-9 to TRBJ1-1; TRBD1 is a possible D gene (5 bases). The V end was cut by 1 base, the J end by 3 bases, with 12 bases between. CDR3 length: 15 amino acids. CDR1 is SEHNR and CDR2 is FQNEAQ in the germline V gene (reference sequence). The CDR3 sequence: CASSLGQGGDTEAFF. As DNA, the CDR3 is TGTGCCAGCAGCTTAGGCCAGGGAGGGGACACTGAAGCTTTCTTT. Based on the CDR3 plus reference TRBV7-9 and TRBJ1-1, the full variable domain is DTGVSQNPRHKITKRGQNVTFRCDPISEHNRLYWYRQTLGQGPEFLTYFQNEAQLEKSRLLSDRFSAERPKGSFSTLEIQRTEQGDSAMYLCASSLGQGGDTEAFFGQGTRLTVV.

The chain employs TRBV10-3 and TRBJ1-2; D gene uncertain. Trimming left V 0 bases short and J 0 bases short, with 5 bases between. The CDR3 loop spans 14 amino acids. Germline loops: CDR1 ENHRY, CDR2 SYGVKD. CDR3 amino acids: CAISESTTNYGYTF. CDR3 coding DNA: TGTGCCATCAGTGAGTCGACAACTAACTATGGCTACACCTTC.

This sequence joins TRBV7-9 and TRBJ1-4, with D possibly matching TRBD1 (6 bases). Germline V gene lookup returns CDR1 SEHNR and CDR2 FQNEAQ (reference sequence). This CDR3 comprises 15 residues. V was clipped by 6 bases and J by 2 bases, with 13 bases between them. Here the CDR3 reads CASRGWDNTNEKLFF. DNA for the CDR3: TGTGCCAGCAGGGGGTGGGACAACACTAATGAAAAACTGTTTTTT.

The V gene is TRBV6-6, the J gene TRBJ1-2; no definite D call. Germline-derived CDR1 and CDR2 are MNHNY and SVGAGI (reference sequence). The CDR3 spans 14 residues. Trimming cost V 6 bases and J 4 bases, with 15 bases left between them. CDR3: CASSPLAGRYGYTF. The CDR3, as DNA: TGTGCCAGCAGCCCACTGGCAGGCCGCTATGGCTACACCTTC.

This chain uses TRBV6-4 with TRBJ1-6, with 8 bases fitting TRBD1. The CDR3 sequence is 14 residues long. J was trimmed by 9 bases and V by 5 bases; bases with no gene match: 6. Per germline, CDR1 MRHNA and CDR2 SNTAGT. CDR3 sequence reads: CASSKDRAGSPLHF. The CDR3 nucleotides are TGTGCCAGCAGTAAGGACAGGGCGGGTTCACCCCTCCACTTT.

The chain uses TRBV11-1 and TRBJ2-7; 10 bases align to TRBD2. J was trimmed by 0 bases and V by 5 bases; bases with no gene match: 7. The CDR3 is made up of 16 amino acids. In germline, CDR1 is SGHAT, CDR2 FQDESV (reference sequence). The CDR3 sequence is CASSVSGRYISYEQYF. CDR3 sequence (DNA): TGTGCCAGCAGCGTTAGCGGGAGGTACATCTCCTACGAGCAGTACTTC. Full variable domain (outside the CDR3, taken from reference TRBV11-1 and TRBJ2-7): EAEVAQSPRYKITEKSQAVAFWCDPISGHATLYWYRQILGQGPELLVQFQDESVVDDSQLPKDRFSAERLKGVDSTLKIQPAELGDSAMYLCASSVSGRYISYEQYFGPGTRLTVT.

The J gene is TRBJ2-4, the V gene TRBV29-1, with a tentative D call TRBD2 (5 bases). The CDR3 consists of 13 residues. Germline V gene lookup returns CDR1 SQVTM and CDR2 ANQGSEA. V lost 7 bases and J lost 7, with 17 bases in between. CDR3 loop: CSAGSSGENIQYF. CDR3 coding DNA: TGCAGCGCTGGGTCGAGTGGGGAGAACATTCAGTACTTC. Supplemented by reference TRBV29-1 and TRBJ2-4, the full variable domain reads SAVISQKPSRDICQRGTSLTIQCQVDSQVTMMFWYRQQPGQSLTLIATANQGSEATYESGFVIDKFPISRPNLTFSTLTVSNMSPEDSSIYLCSAGSSGENIQYFGAGTRLSVL.

This clone was counted a single time. The chain is built from TRBV19 and TRBJ2-7, with 8 bases identical to TRBD1. Germline loops: CDR1 LNHDA, CDR2 SQIVND (reference sequence). The trim removed 6 bases at V and 5 bases at J, leaving 12 bases unmatched. The CDR3 contains 15 residues. The CDR3 sequence is CASSIMTGEFHEQYF. CDR3 DNA sequence: TGTGCCAGTAGCATTATGACAGGGGAATTCCACGAGCAGTACTTC.